This note documents a single TCR beta chain sequence. Its antigen is still unknown. V lost 7 bases and J lost 5, with 15 bases in between. Germline CDR1 reads MNHEY; CDR2 reads SMNVEV (reference sequence). CDR3 length: 14 amino acids. Stated time point: late/post reinfection, 12 to 24 weeks after detection. Sorted cells were sequenced directly ex vivo without any in vitro expansion. TCRdb's copy holds only in-frame clones and misses some; the assay was immunoSEQ multiplex PCR. The sample shows about 50,000 clones, roughly 87% of them seen only once. This entry belongs to a study of memory CD8 T cells in hepatitis C reinfection. Whole-study context: Samples late or after reinfection came 12 to 24 weeks post-detection. Study results and caveats: Roughly five donors were too few for definitive public clonotype conclusions.

The rearrangement joins TRBV27 to TRBJ1-5; maybe TRBD1 (6 bases). The TCR was taken from a young man with hepatitis C virus infection. The sequencing sample was made of naive CD8+ T cells sorted from blood. CDR3 sequence reads: CASTEQGEDQPQHF. The DNA of the CDR3 is TGTGCCAGCACTGAACAGGGCGAGGATCAGCCCCAGCATTTT.